This section outlines one T cell receptor (beta chain) sequence together with its context. These data belong to a study of blood T cells in healthy people across ages. A second PCR of roughly 7 to 11 cycles used a sample-barcoded 5' primer and a J-beta primer mix. One entry per CDR3 protein results from TCRdb running MiXCR on the 5' RACE reads. Here the sample spans 1.4 million to 1.5 million distinct CDR3 sequences, 42% being singletons. CDR3 length: 15 residues. Deletions cut 0 bases from V and 8 bases from J, with 16 bases between. Germline V gene sequence: CDR1 DFQATT, CDR2 SNEGSKA (reference sequence).

The sample was blood. This sequence joins TRBV20-1 and TRBJ1-4; maybe TRBD1 (5 bases). This clonotype was sampled from a woman in her late teens or twenties in good health. CDR3: CSARDSGRPLEKLFF. The CDR3 DNA is TGCAGTGCTAGAGATTCGGGGCGCCCACTAGAAAAACTGTTTTTT.